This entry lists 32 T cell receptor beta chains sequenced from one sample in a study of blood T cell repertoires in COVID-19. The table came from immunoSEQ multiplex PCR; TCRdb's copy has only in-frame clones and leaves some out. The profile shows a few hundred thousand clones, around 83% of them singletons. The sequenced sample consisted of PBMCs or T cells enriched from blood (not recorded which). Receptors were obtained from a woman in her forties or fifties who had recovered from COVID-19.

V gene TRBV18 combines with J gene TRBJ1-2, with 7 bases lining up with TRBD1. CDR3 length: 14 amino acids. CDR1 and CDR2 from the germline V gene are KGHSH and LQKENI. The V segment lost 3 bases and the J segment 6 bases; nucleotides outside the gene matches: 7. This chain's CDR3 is CASSPLGGADGYTF. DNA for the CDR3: TGTGCCAGCTCACCTTTAGGGGGCGCGGATGGCTACACCTTC.

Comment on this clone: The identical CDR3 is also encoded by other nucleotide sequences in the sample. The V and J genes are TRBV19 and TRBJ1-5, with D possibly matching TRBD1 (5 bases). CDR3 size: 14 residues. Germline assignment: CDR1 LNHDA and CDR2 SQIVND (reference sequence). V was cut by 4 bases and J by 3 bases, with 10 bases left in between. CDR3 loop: CASSTDKSNQPQHF. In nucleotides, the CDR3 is TGTGCCAGTAGTACGGACAAATCCAATCAGCCCCAGCATTTT.

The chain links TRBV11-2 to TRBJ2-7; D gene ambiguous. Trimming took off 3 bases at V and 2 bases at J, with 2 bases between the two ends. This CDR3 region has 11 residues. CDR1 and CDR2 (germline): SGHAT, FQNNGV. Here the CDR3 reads CASSFTYEQYF. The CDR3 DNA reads TGTGCCAGCAGCTTCACCTACGAGCAGTACTTC.

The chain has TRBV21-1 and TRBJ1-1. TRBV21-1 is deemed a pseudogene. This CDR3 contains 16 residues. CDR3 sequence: CASSKGRRAKNTEAFF. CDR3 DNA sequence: TGTGCCAGCAGCAAAGGTAGGAGGGCCAAGAACACTGAAGCTTTCTTT.

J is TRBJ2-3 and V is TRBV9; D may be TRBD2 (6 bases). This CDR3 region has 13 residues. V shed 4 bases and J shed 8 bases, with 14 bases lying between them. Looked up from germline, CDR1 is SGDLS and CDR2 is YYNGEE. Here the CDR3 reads CASSPGMGGTQYF. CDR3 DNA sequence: TGTGCCAGCAGCCCAGGGATGGGAGGTACGCAGTATTTT.

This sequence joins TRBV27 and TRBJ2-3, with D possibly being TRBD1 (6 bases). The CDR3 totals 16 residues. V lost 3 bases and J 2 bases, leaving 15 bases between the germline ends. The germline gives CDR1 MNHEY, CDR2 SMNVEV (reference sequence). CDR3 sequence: CASSFLLDRNTDTQYF. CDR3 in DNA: TGTGCCAGCAGTTTTCTTCTGGACAGAAACACAGATACGCAGTATTTT.

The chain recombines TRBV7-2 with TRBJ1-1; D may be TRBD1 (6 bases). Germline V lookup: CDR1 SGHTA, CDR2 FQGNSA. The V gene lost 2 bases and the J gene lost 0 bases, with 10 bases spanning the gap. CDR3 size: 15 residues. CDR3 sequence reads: CASSLMGALNTEAFF. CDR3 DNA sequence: TGTGCCAGCAGCTTAATGGGGGCCTTGAACACTGAAGCTTTCTTT.

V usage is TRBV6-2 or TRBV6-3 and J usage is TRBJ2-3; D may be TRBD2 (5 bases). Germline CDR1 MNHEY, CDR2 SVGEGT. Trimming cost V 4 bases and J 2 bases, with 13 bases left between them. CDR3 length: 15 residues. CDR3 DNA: TGTGCCAGCAGTTTTAGACTACCTAACACAGATACGCAGTATTTT. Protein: CASSFRLPNTDTQYF.

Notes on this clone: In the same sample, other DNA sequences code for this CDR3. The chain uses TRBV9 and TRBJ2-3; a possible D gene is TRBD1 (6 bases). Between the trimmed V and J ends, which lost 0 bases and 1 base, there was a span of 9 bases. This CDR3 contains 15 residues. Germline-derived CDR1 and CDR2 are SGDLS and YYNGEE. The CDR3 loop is CASSVAPGGTDTQYF. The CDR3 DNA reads TGTGCCAGCAGCGTAGCTCCAGGGGGCACAGATACGCAGTATTTT.

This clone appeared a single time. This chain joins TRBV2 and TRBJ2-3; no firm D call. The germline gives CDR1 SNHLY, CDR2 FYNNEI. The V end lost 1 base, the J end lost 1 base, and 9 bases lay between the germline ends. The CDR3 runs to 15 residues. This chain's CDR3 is CASSEDEAGTDTQYF. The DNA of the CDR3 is TGTGCCAGCAGTGAAGATGAGGCGGGCACAGATACGCAGTATTTT.

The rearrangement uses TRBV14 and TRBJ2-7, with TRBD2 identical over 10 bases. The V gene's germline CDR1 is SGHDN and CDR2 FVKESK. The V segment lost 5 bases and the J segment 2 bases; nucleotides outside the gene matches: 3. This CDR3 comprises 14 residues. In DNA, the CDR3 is TGTGCCAGCAGCTGGACTAGCGGACCCTACGAGCAGTACTTC. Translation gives CASSWTSGPYEQYF.

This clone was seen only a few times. The CDR3 region has the DNA TGTGCCTGGAGTGCAGGGGGTGTAAGAAGCAATCAGCCCCAGCATTTT. Translation: CAWSAGGVRSNQPQHF. The chain couples TRBV30 to TRBJ1-5; 7 positions agree with TRBD1. After removal of 1 base from V and 1 base from J, the junction contained 7 bases not matched to a gene. The CDR3 is 16 amino acids. Germline loops: CDR1 GTSNPN, CDR2 SVGIG (reference sequence).

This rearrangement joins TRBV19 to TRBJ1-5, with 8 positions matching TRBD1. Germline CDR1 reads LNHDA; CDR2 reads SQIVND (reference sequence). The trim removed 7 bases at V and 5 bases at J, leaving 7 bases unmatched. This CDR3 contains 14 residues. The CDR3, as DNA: TGTGCCAGTACACCGGACAGGGCATATCAGCCCCAGCATTTT. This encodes CASTPDRAYQPQHF.

CDR3: CASSLSTGGGTEAFF. The CDR3, as DNA: TGTGCCAGCTCACTTTCGACAGGGGGAGGCACTGAAGCTTTCTTT. The chain uses TRBV18 and TRBJ1-1; TRBD1 matches 9 bases. V was clipped by 4 bases and J by 4 bases; unmatched bases: 7. In germline, CDR1 is KGHSH, CDR2 LQKENI. The CDR3 has 15 residues. Full variable domain (outside the CDR3, taken from reference TRBV18 and TRBJ1-1): NAGVMQNPRHLVRRRGQEARLRCSPMKGHSHVYWYRQLPEEGLKFMVYLQKENIIDESGMPKERFSAEFPKEGPSILRIQQVVRGDSAAYFCASSLSTGGGTEAFFGQGTRLTVV.

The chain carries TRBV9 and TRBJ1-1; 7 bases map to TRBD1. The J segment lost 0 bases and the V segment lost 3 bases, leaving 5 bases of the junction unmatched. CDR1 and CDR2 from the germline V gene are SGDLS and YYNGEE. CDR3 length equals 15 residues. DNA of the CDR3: TGTGCCAGCAGCGCACAGGGACAGATGAACACTGAAGCTTTCTTT. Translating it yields CASSAQGQMNTEAFF.

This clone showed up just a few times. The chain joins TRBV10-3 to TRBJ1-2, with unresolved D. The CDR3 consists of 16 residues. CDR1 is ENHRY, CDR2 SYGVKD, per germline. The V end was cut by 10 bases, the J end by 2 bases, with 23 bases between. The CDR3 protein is CATSVDSQAENYGYTF. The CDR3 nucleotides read TGTGCCACCTCAGTGGATTCGCAGGCTGAGAACTATGGCTACACCTTC.

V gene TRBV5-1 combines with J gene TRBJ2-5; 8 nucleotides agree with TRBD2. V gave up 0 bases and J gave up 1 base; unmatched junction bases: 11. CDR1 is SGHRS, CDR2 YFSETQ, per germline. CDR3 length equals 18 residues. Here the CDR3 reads CASSLAAGGVGSQETQYF. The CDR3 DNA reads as TGCGCCAGCAGCTTGGCCGCCGGGGGGGTCGGCAGCCAAGAGACCCAGTACTTC.

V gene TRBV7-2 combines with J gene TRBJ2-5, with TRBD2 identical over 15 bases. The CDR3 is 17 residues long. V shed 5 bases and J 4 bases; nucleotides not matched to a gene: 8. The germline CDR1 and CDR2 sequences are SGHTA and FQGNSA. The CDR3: CASSLRTSGGAGETQYF. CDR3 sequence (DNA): TGTGCCAGCAGCCTAAGGACTAGCGGGGGGGCCGGAGAGACCCAGTACTTC.

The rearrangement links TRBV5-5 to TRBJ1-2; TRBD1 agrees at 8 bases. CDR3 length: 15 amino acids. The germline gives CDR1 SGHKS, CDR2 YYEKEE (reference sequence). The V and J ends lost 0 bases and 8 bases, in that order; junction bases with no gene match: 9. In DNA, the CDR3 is TGTGCCAGCAGCTTGGACTGGGACAGGTCGAGGGGCTACACCTTC. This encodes CASSLDWDRSRGYTF.

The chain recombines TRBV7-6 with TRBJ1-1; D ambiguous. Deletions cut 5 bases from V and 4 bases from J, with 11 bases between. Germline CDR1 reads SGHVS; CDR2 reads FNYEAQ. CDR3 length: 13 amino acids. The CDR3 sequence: CASSPDMATEAFF. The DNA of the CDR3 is TGTGCCAGCAGCCCCGACATGGCCACTGAAGCTTTCTTT.

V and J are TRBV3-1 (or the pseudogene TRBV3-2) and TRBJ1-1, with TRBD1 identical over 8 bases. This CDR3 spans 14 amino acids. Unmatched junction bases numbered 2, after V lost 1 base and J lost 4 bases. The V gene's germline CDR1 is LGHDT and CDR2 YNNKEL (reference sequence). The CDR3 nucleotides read TGTGCCAGCAGCCAAGTACAGGGGGTCACTGAAGCTTTCTTT. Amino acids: CASSQVQGVTEAFF.

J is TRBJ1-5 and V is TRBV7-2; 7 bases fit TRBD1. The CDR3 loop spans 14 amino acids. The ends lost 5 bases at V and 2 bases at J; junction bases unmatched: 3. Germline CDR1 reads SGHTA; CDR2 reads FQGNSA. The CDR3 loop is CASSVTGGNQPQHF. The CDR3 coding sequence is TGTGCCAGCAGCGTCACAGGGGGCAATCAGCCCCAGCATTTT.

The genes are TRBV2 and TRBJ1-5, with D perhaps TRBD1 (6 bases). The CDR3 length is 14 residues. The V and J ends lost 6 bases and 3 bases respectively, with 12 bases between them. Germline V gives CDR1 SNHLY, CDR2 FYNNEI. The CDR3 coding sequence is TGTGCCAGCAGGACAGGACAATTCAATCAGCCCCAGCATTTT. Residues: CASRTGQFNQPQHF.

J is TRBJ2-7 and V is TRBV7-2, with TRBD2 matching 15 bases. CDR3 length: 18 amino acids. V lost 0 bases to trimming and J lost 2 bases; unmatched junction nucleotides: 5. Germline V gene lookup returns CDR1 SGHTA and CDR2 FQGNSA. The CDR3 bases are TGTGCCAGCAGCTTAGCGGGACTAGCGGGAGGCCCGACCTACGAGCAGTACTTC. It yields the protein CASSLAGLAGGPTYEQYF.

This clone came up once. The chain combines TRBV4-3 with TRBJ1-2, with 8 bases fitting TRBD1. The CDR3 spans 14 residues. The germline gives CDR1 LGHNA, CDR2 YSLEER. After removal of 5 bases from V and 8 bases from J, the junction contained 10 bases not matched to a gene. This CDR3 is CASSGWTGTSGYTF. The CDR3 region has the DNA TGCGCCAGCAGCGGGTGGACAGGGACGAGCGGCTACACCTTC.

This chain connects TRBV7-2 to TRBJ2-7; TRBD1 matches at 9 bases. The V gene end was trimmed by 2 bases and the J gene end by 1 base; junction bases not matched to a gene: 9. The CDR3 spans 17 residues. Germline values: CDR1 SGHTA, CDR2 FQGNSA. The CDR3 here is CASSLPNPGTGSYEQYF. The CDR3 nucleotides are TGTGCCAGCAGCTTACCTAACCCCGGGACAGGGTCCTACGAGCAGTACTTC.

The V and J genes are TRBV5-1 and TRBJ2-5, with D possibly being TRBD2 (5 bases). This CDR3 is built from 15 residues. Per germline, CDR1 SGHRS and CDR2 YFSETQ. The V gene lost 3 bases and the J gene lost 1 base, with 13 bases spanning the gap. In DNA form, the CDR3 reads TGCGCCAGCAGCTCGGAGTGGGGAGCCCAAGAGACCCAGTACTTC. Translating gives CASSSEWGAQETQYF.

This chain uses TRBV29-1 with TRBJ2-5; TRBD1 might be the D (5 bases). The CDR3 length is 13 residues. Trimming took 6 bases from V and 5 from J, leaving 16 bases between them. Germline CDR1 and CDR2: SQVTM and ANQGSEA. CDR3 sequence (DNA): TGCAGCGTCTCCCCTCAGGCAGGGGAGACCCAGTACTTC. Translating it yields CSVSPQAGETQYF.

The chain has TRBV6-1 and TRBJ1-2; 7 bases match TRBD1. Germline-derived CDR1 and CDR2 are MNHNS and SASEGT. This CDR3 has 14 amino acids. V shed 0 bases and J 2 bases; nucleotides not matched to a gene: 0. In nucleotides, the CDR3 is TGTGCCAGCAGTGAAGCCAGGGGGAACTATGGCTACACCTTC. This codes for CASSEARGNYGYTF.

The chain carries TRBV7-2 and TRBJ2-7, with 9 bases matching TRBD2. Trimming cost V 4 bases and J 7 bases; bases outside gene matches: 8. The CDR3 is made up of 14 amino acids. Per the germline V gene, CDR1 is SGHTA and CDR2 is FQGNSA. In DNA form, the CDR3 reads TGTGCCAGCAGCTCCTTAGCGGGAGTGGGAGAGCAGTACTTC. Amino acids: CASSSLAGVGEQYF.

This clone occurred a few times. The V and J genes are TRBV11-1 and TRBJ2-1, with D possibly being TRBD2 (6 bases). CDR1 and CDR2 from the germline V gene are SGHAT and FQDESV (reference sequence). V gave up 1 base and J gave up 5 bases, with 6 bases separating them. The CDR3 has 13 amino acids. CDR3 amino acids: CASSLGTNNEQFF. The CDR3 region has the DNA TGTGCCAGCAGCTTAGGGACTAACAATGAGCAGTTCTTC.

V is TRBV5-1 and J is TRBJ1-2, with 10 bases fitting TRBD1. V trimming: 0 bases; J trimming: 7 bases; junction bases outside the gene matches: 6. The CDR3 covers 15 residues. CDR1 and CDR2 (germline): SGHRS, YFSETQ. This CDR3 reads CASSLDRQGASGYTF. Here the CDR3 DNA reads TGCGCCAGCAGCTTGGATCGACAGGGGGCGTCTGGCTACACCTTC.